Presented here are 31 T cell receptor beta chains from one specimen sequenced in a study of response to subunit inactivated influenza vaccine. TCRdb re-analysed the RT-PCR reads in MiXCR, keeping a single row per CDR3 protein. The data show about 570,000 distinct CDR3 sequences, about 11% seen once. The sample was also linked to a second study, of T cells expressing NK-cell markers. That work contributes: What made the TCR beta cDNA was 5'RACE template switching with UMIs.

This specimen was PBMCs from blood, taken on the day of vaccination. These receptors were collected from a man aged 45-60 years who received an inactivated influenza vaccine.

The table lists this clonotype with a few counts. This chain links TRBV15 with TRBJ2-7; the D is unclear. Germline CDR1 is LNHNV and CDR2 is YYDKDF (reference sequence). The CDR3 consists of 14 residues. Trimming shortened V by 3 bases and J by 0 bases, and 9 bases separated the two germline ends. The DNA for the CDR3 is TGTGCCACCAGCAGTGACCGGAGCTCCTACGAGCAGTACTTC. Translation: CATSSDRSSYEQYF.

The chain carries TRBV7-2 and TRBJ2-1, with TRBD1 matching 7 bases. Germline V gene data show CDR1 as SGHTA and CDR2 as FQGNSA. The V gene end was trimmed by 3 bases and the J gene end by 3 bases; junction bases not matched to a gene: 2. The CDR3 has 14 residues. The CDR3 DNA reads TGTGCCAGCAGCTTGAGGGACAGCTACAATGAGCAGTTCTTC. Translating gives CASSLRDSYNEQFF.

The J gene is TRBJ1-1, the V gene TRBV7-2; possibly TRBD1 for D (6 bases). The CDR3 runs to 14 residues. Germline V gene lookup returns CDR1 SGHTA and CDR2 FQGNSA. Trimming took 8 bases from V and 4 from J, leaving 17 bases between them. In nucleotides, the CDR3 is TGTGCCAGCTGCCATCGGACAGTTATCACTGAAGCTTTCTTT. Its protein is CASCHRTVITEAFF. The full variable domain, with the rest looked up from reference TRBV7-2 and TRBJ1-1, is GAGVSQSPSNKVTEKGKDVELRCDPISGHTALYWYRQSLGQGLEFLIYFQGNSAPDKSGLPSDRFSAERTGGSVSTLTIQRTQQEDSAVYLCASCHRTVITEAFFGQGTRLTVV.

This clonotype was seen a handful of times. V is TRBV12-3 or TRBV12-4 and J is TRBJ1-2; no definite D call. CDR3 length equals 13 residues. V lost 3 bases to trimming and J lost 5 bases, with 10 bases between them. The DNA for the CDR3 is TGTGCCAGCAGTTTTCGGACGGGGTATGGCTACACCTTC. This encodes CASSFRTGYGYTF.

This clonotype was counted a few times. CDR3 coding DNA: TGTGCCAGCAGCTTAGGGACAGGGGGGGTTCTGCAGACCCAGTACTTC. Protein: CASSLGTGGVLQTQYF. V gene TRBV11-2 combines with J gene TRBJ2-5, with 10 nucleotides matching TRBD1. The CDR3 length is 16 residues. CDR1 is SGHAT, CDR2 FQNNGV, per germline. V lost 1 base to trimming and J lost 6 bases; unmatched junction nucleotides: 8.

This clonotype was observed a handful of times. The rearrangement uses TRBV7-7 and TRBJ2-3, with D perhaps TRBD1 or TRBD2 (5 bases each). The germline gives CDR1 SSHAT, CDR2 FNYEAQ (reference sequence). The germline V and J ends were trimmed by 8 bases and 2 bases, with 11 bases remaining between them. CDR3 length: 13 amino acids. CDR3 protein: CASGDPLTDTQYF. The CDR3 DNA reads TGTGCCAGCGGGGACCCCCTCACAGATACGCAGTATTTT.

CDR3 residues: CASSDPTGVNEQFF. The CDR3 bases are TGCGCCAGCAGCGACCCGACAGGGGTCAATGAGCAGTTCTTC. The gene calls are TRBV5-1 and TRBJ2-1; 8 bases line up with TRBD1. The CDR3 has 14 amino acids. The germline gives CDR1 SGHRS, CDR2 YFSETQ. The junction had 6 bases not matched to a gene; V was cut back by 4 bases and J by 6 bases.

There are a few counts of this clonotype. This chain joins TRBV30 and TRBJ1-4, with a tentative D call TRBD1 (6 bases). V lost 3 bases and J 8 bases, leaving 13 bases between the germline ends. This CDR3 has 13 amino acids. The germline V gene has CDR1 GTSNPN and CDR2 SVGIG (reference sequence). The CDR3 sequence: CAWRQGRREKLFF. CDR3 coding DNA: TGTGCCTGGAGACAGGGTAGACGAGAAAAACTGTTTTTT.

V is TRBV3-1 and J is TRBJ2-3, with 12 bases lining up with TRBD2. The CDR3 extends over 18 amino acids. CDR1 and CDR2 (germline): LGHDT, YNNKEL (reference sequence). J lost 2 bases, V lost 4 bases, and 10 bases had no gene match. The CDR3 DNA follows: TGTGCCAGCAGCCCTCGACTAGCGGGAGAAGGGAACACAGATACGCAGTATTTT. As protein: CASSPRLAGEGNTDTQYF.

V and J are TRBV3-1 and TRBJ2-1, with D possibly matching TRBD2 (7 bases). The V and J ends lost 3 bases and 12 bases respectively, with 18 bases between them. Germline CDR1 LGHDT, CDR2 YNNKEL (reference sequence). The CDR3 length is 14 residues. DNA for the CDR3: TGTGCCAGCAGCCAGGCTTGGGGGGGGCAGGGGCAGTTCTTC. It yields the protein CASSQAWGGQGQFF.

This clonotype was detected only a few times. The chain has TRBV15 and TRBJ2-7, with D possibly being TRBD1 (6 bases). V lost 7 bases and J lost 7, with 14 bases in between. The CDR3 contains 12 residues. CDR1 LNHNV and CDR2 YYDKDF come from the germline V gene (reference sequence). DNA of the CDR3: TGTGCCACCATATCGACAGGTGGTGAGCAGTACTTC. Its protein is CATISTGGEQYF.

This clonotype was picked up many times. The rearrangement joins TRBV28 to TRBJ1-5; the D is unclear. Trimming removed 7 bases at V and 3 bases at J, with 13 bases between. The CDR3 runs to 14 residues. Germline V gene data show CDR1 as MDHEN and CDR2 as SYDVKM. The CDR3, as DNA: TGTGCCAGCATGACTATGTCAAACAATCAGCCCCAGCATTTT. It codes for CASMTMSNNQPQHF.

This clonotype has only a few counts. This sequence joins TRBV6-1 and TRBJ2-1; 7 bases map to TRBD2. J gave up 8 bases and V 6 bases, and 13 bases lay outside the gene matches. CDR3 length: 15 amino acids. In germline, CDR1 is MNHNS, CDR2 SASEGT. The CDR3 DNA reads as TGTGCCAGCAGGGAGGACGGGAGACGGGGGGATGAGCAGTTCTTC. Translated, it gives CASREDGRRGDEQFF.

This rearrangement joins TRBV6-1 to TRBJ2-1; 7 bases align to TRBD2. There are 15 residues in the CDR3. CDR1 and CDR2 (germline): MNHNS, SASEGT. Losses at the gene ends were 5 bases for V and 0 bases for J; bases not matched to a gene: 4. The CDR3 protein is CASSPSGTSYNEQFF. CDR3 in DNA: TGTGCCAGCAGTCCTAGCGGCACCTCCTACAATGAGCAGTTCTTC.

V and J are TRBV7-3 and TRBJ2-2, with a possible D match to TRBD2 (5 bases). The germline V gene has CDR1 SGHTA and CDR2 FQGTGA. The CDR3 is 17 residues long. Trimming took 5 bases from V and 0 from J, leaving 16 bases between them. Written as DNA, the CDR3 is TGTGCCAGCAGCCCCGGGTTCGGGGAGACGAACACCGGGGAGCTGTTTTTT. Translating it yields CASSPGFGETNTGELFF.

This chain uses TRBV7-2 with TRBJ1-2; D not certain. The germline CDR1 and CDR2 sequences are SGHTA and FQGNSA. Trimming pared 5 bases from V and 2 bases from J, leaving 9 bases between. This CDR3 is built from 13 residues. The DNA of the CDR3 is TGTGCCAGCAGCCCCGCGGGGAACTATGGCTACACCTTC. The encoded protein is CASSPAGNYGYTF. Full variable domain (remainder filled in from reference TRBV7-2 and TRBJ1-2): GAGVSQSPSNKVTEKGKDVELRCDPISGHTALYWYRQSLGQGLEFLIYFQGNSAPDKSGLPSDRFSAERTGGSVSTLTIQRTQQEDSAVYLCASSPAGNYGYTFGSGTRLTVV.

The chain carries TRBV6-1 and TRBJ2-2; D is ambiguous. This CDR3 comprises 15 residues. Germline V gene data show CDR1 as MNHNS and CDR2 as SASEGT. Trimming took 6 bases from V and 2 from J, leaving 13 bases between them. The CDR3 DNA follows: TGTGCCAGCAGGATCGGAGACATTAACACCGGGGAGCTGTTTTTT. Its protein is CASRIGDINTGELFF.

The chain employs TRBV18 and TRBJ2-7; weak D call: TRBD2 (5 bases). The CDR3 contains 15 residues. Trimming removed 5 bases from V and 3 bases from J, with 17 bases in between. In germline, CDR1 is KGHSH, CDR2 LQKENI. The CDR3 sequence is CASSKLPSGGYEQYF. The CDR3 bases are TGTGCCAGCTCAAAGCTTCCCAGTGGAGGCTACGAGCAGTACTTC.

This clonotype was detected many times. The V gene is TRBV29-1, the J gene TRBJ2-3, with D perhaps TRBD1 (5 bases). Per the germline V gene, CDR1 is SQVTM and CDR2 is ANQGSEA. The CDR3 consists of 13 residues. V was cut by 3 bases and J by 2 bases, with 9 bases left in between. CDR3 nucleotide sequence: TGCAGCGTTGAGCAGACAGTCACAGATACGCAGTATTTT. It translates to CSVEQTVTDTQYF.

The table lists this clonotype with a few counts. V is TRBV6-1 and J is TRBJ1-1; D is unclear. Germline CDR1 MNHNS, CDR2 SASEGT. Between the trimmed V and J ends, which lost 11 bases and 1 base, there was a span of 17 bases. The CDR3 has 14 amino acids. In DNA form, the CDR3 reads TGTGCCCTTAAGGGTGGGCAGAGGAACACTGAAGCTTTCTTT. It yields the protein CALKGGQRNTEAFF.

There are a few counts of this clonotype. The rearrangement joins TRBV2 to TRBJ1-6; D unresolved. The CDR3 is made up of 13 amino acids. Germline lookup yields CDR1 SNHLY and CDR2 FYNNEI. The ends were cut back, 5 bases at V and 7 bases at J, with 9 bases in the middle. CDR3 nucleotides: TGTGCCAGCAGTACAGCGACGAATTCACCCCTCCACTTT. It specifies CASSTATNSPLHF.

This clonotype was counted at least ten times. The chain has TRBV9 and TRBJ2-5; the D is unclear. This CDR3 contains 16 residues. V lost 0 bases and J lost 1, with 13 bases in between. CDR1 and CDR2 from the germline V gene are SGDLS and YYNGEE. CDR3 sequence reads: CASSVAPMGSQETQYF. The CDR3 nucleotides read TGTGCCAGCAGCGTAGCCCCCATGGGCAGCCAAGAGACCCAGTACTTC.

This clonotype was observed a handful of times. V is TRBV11-1 and J is TRBJ2-5, with TRBD1 matching 8 bases. The V and J ends lost 4 bases and 5 bases, in that order; junction bases with no gene match: 9. The CDR3 totals 15 residues. The germline CDR1 and CDR2 sequences are SGHAT and FQDESV (reference sequence). The CDR3 spells CASSSNYDRGETQYF. For the CDR3, the DNA is TGTGCCAGCAGCTCAAACTACGACAGGGGTGAGACCCAGTACTTC.

A few counts support this clonotype. The rearrangement links TRBV3-1 to TRBJ1-5; D is uncertain. Germline CDR1 LGHDT, CDR2 YNNKEL (reference sequence). The V gene lost 1 base and the J gene lost 0 bases, with 10 bases spanning the gap. This CDR3 contains 16 residues. The CDR3 DNA reads as TGTGCCAGCAGCCAAGCGGGTTTTTATAGCAATCAGCCCCAGCATTTT. Residues: CASSQAGFYSNQPQHF.

This clonotype was detected many times. V usage is TRBV12-3 or TRBV12-4 and J usage is TRBJ1-1; TRBD1 might be the D (5 bases). This CDR3 region has 12 residues. Between the trimmed V and J ends, which lost 5 bases and 9 bases, there was a span of 13 bases. Here the CDR3 reads CASSPRVSKAFF. CDR3 in DNA: TGTGCCAGCAGTCCCAGGGTCTCTAAAGCTTTCTTT.

This clonotype was seen a handful of times. The J gene is TRBJ1-6, the V gene TRBV28; D is uncertain. V gave up 5 bases and J gave up 11 bases, with 10 bases separating them. Germline loops: CDR1 MDHEN, CDR2 SYDVKM. The CDR3 loop spans 12 amino acids. CDR3 DNA: TGTGCCAGCAGTACGTCTCAGACACCCCTCCACTTT. Translation gives CASSTSQTPLHF.

V is TRBV7-9 and J is TRBJ1-6; TRBD1 agrees at 8 bases. The ends lost 4 bases at V and 5 bases at J; junction bases unmatched: 1. CDR1 SEHNR and CDR2 FQNEAQ come from the germline V gene (reference sequence). The CDR3 has 14 residues. The CDR3 region is CASSSGQDNSPLHF. The CDR3 DNA is TGTGCCAGCAGCTCGGGACAGGATAATTCACCCCTCCACTTT.

The chain carries TRBV10-3 and TRBJ2-3; D call uncertain. V was trimmed by 8 bases and J by 2 bases, leaving 8 bases between them. The CDR3 is 12 residues long. Germline-derived CDR1 and CDR2 are ENHRY and SYGVKD. The CDR3 spells CAILGTTDTQYF. DNA of the CDR3: TGTGCCATCCTGGGAACCACAGATACGCAGTATTTT.

This chain joins TRBV7-8 and TRBJ2-1; 13 bases fit TRBD2. The CDR3 spans 19 residues. Looked up from germline, CDR1 is SGHVS and CDR2 is FQNEAQ. V gave up 10 bases and J gave up 0 bases; unmatched junction bases: 15. In DNA, the CDR3 is TGTGCCATTGCGGGAAGGACTAGCGGGGGCCCCAGCTCCTACAATGAGCAGTTCTTC. Protein sequence: CAIAGRTSGGPSSYNEQFF. Supplemented by reference TRBV7-8 and TRBJ2-1, the full variable domain reads GAGVSQSPRYKVAKRGQDVALRCDPISGHVSLFWYQQALGQGPEFLTYFQNEAQLDKSGLPSDRFFAERPEGSVSTLKIQRTQQEDSAVYLCAIAGRTSGGPSSYNEQFFGPGTRLTVL.

This clonotype was counted ten times or more. The gene calls are TRBV5-4 and TRBJ2-1, with TRBD2 identical over 11 bases. Germline V lookup: CDR1 SGHNT, CDR2 YYREEE (reference sequence). CDR3 length: 15 amino acids. Trimming removed 2 bases from V and 8 bases from J; junction bases left unmatched: 6. The CDR3 bases are TGTGCCAGCAGCTTCGCACTAGCGGGAGCTGATGAGCAGTTCTTC. Its protein product is CASSFALAGADEQFF.

V is TRBV20-1 and J is TRBJ1-2; D is unclear. The CDR3 contains 14 residues. Trimming took off 2 bases at V and 2 bases at J, with 12 bases between the two ends. From germline, CDR1 is DFQATT and CDR2 SNEGSKA (reference sequence). Here the CDR3 DNA reads TGCAGTGCTAGACCACCCAGGAGCAACTATGGCTACACCTTC. It specifies CSARPPRSNYGYTF.